This entry concerns a single T cell receptor beta chain. The antigen is not known. This entry belongs to a study of immune evolution from preneoplasia to lung adenocarcinoma. Overall study results and limits: Clonality was highest in normal lung, lower in later-stage lesions apparently. Normal lung had the highest top T cell clone frequencies.

Generated by immunoSEQ multiplex PCR, the TCRdb table keeps only in-frame clones and is missing some. The profile shows about 5,700 clones, around 82% of them singletons. Patients had resection in Japan or China between the mid-2010s and the late 2010s. Two lung cancer pathologists independently confirmed each histologic diagnosis. From germline, CDR1 is MDHEN and CDR2 SYDVKM. With 3 bases clipped from V and 1 base from J, the junction kept 8 bases outside the gene matches. The CDR3 covers 16 residues. Material for sequencing was FFPE normal lung tissue adjacent to the tumor. The clonotype comes from a person between 45 and 75 years old with lung adenocarcinoma. The chain carries TRBV28 and TRBJ1-1; 7 bases line up with TRBD1. The CDR3 coding sequence is TGTGCCAGCAGTTTTGTACAGGGGAGGGGGAACACTGAAGCTTTCTTT. It codes for CASSFVQGRGNTEAFF.